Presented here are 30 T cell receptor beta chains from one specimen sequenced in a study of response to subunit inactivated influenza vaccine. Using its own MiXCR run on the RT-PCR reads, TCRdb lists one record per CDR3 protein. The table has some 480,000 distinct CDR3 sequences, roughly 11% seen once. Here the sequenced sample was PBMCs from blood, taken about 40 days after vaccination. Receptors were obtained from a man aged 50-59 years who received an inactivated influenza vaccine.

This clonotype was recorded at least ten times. CDR3 protein: CAISDGEQETQYF. The DNA for the CDR3 is TGTGCCATCAGTGACGGAGAGCAAGAGACCCAGTACTTC. The chain combines TRBV10-3 with TRBJ2-5; D is uncertain. CDR3 length: 13 residues. Germline V lookup: CDR1 ENHRY, CDR2 SYGVKD. V lost 3 bases and J 2 bases, leaving 7 bases between the germline ends.

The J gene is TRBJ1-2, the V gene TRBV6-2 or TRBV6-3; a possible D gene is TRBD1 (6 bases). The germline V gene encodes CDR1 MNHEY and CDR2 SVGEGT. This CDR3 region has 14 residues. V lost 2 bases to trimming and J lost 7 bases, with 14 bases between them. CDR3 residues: CASSYAGGATGYTF. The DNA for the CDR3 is TGTGCCAGCAGTTACGCCGGGGGGGCGACTGGCTACACCTTC.

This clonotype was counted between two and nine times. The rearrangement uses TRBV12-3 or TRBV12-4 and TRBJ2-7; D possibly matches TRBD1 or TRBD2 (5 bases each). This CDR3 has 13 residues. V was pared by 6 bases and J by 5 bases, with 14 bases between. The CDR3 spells CASRPGAADEQYF. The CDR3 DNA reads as TGTGCCAGCAGGCCCGGGGCGGCGGACGAGCAGTACTTC.

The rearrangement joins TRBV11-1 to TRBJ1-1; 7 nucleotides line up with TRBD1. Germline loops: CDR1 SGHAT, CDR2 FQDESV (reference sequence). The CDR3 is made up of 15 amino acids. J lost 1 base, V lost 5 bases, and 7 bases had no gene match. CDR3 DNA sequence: TGTGCCAGCAGCCTGACAGGGTTTGCGAACACTGAAGCTTTCTTT. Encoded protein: CASSLTGFANTEAFF.

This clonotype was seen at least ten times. CDR3 nucleotide sequence: TGTGCCAGCAGCTTGGAATGGCCCCAGGGTCTTCAATCCTATGGCTACACCTTC. This gives the protein CASSLEWPQGLQSYGYTF. V gene TRBV5-6 combines with J gene TRBJ1-2, with D possibly matching TRBD1 (5 bases). V was shortened by 0 bases and J by 4 bases, with 22 bases between the two germline ends. CDR3 length equals 18 residues. Germline V CDR1 and CDR2: SGHDT, YYEEEE.

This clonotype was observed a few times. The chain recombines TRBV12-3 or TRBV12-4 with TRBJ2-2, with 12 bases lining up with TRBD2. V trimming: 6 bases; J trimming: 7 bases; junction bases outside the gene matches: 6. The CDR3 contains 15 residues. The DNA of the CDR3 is TGTGCCAGCAGCCTAGCGGGAGGGCCCGACGGGGAGCTGTTTTTT. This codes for CASSLAGGPDGELFF.

The CDR3 reads CASSTGPRETQYF. As DNA, the CDR3 is TGTGCCAGCAGTACAGGACCGAGGGAGACCCAGTACTTC. This chain links TRBV2 with TRBJ2-5; possible D gene TRBD1, 5 bases. The CDR3 loop spans 13 amino acids. Trimming stripped 5 bases from V and 5 bases from J, with 12 bases between. The germline V gene encodes CDR1 SNHLY and CDR2 FYNNEI.

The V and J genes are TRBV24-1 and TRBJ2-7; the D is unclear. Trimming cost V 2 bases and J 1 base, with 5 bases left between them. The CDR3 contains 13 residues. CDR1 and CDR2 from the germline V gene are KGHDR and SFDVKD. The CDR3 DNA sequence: TGTGCCACCAGTGATTACAGTTCCTACGAGCAGTACTTC. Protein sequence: CATSDYSSYEQYF.

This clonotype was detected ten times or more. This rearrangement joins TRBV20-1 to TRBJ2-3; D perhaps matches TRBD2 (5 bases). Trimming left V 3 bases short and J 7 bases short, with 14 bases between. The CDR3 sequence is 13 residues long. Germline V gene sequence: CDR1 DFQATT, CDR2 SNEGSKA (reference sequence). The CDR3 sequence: CSARRAARHTQYF. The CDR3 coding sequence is TGCAGTGCTAGGAGGGCCGCAAGGCATACGCAGTATTTT.

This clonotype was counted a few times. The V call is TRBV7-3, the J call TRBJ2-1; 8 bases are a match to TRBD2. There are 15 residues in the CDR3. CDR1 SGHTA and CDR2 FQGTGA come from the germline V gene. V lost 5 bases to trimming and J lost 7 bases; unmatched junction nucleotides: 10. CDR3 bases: TGTGCCAGCAGCGCCGGGACTAGTTTGTTTAATGAGCAGTTCTTC. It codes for CASSAGTSLFNEQFF. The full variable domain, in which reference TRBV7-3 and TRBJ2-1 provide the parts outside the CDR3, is GAGVSQTPSNKVTEKGKYVELRCDPISGHTALYWYRQSLGQGPEFLIYFQGTGAADDSGLPNDRFFAVRPEGSVSTLKIQRTERGDSAVYLCASSAGTSLFNEQFFGPGTRLTVL.

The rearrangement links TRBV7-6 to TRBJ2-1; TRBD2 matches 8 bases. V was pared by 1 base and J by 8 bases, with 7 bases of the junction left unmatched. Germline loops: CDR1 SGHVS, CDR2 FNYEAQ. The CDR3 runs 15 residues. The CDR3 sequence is CASSLGAGESYEQFF. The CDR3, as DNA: TGTGCCAGCAGCTTAGGAGCGGGAGAGTCTTATGAGCAGTTCTTC.

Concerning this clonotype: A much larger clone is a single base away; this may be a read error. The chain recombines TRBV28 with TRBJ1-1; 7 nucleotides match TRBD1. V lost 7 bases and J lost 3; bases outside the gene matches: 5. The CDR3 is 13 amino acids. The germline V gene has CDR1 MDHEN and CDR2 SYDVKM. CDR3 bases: TGTGCCAGCACTCCCGACAGGGACACTGAAGCTTTCTTT. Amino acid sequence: CASTPDRDTEAFF.

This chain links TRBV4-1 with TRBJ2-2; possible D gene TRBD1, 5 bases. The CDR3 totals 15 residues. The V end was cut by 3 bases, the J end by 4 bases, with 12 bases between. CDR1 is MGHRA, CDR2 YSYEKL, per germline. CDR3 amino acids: CASSHPPQGTGELFF. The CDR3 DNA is TGCGCCAGCAGCCACCCCCCCCAGGGCACCGGGGAGCTGTTTTTT.

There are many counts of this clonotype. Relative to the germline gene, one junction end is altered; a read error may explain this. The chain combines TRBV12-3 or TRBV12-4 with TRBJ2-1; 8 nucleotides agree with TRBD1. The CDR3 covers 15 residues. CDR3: CASSSGTGPYNEQFF. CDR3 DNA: TGCGCCAGCAGTTCCGGGACAGGTCCCTACAATGAGCAGTTCTTC.

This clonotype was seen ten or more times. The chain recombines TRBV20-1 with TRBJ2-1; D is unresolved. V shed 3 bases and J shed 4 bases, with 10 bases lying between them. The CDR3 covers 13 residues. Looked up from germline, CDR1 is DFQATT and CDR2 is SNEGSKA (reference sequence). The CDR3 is CSASLGRYNEQFF. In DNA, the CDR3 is TGCAGTGCTAGCCTGGGTCGTTACAATGAGCAGTTCTTC.

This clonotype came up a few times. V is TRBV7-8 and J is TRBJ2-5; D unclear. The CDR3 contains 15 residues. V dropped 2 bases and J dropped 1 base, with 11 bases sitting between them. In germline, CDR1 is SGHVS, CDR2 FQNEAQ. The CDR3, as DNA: TGTGCCAGCAGCTTATCCGACGGATTCCAAGAGACCCAGTACTTC. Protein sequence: CASSLSDGFQETQYF.

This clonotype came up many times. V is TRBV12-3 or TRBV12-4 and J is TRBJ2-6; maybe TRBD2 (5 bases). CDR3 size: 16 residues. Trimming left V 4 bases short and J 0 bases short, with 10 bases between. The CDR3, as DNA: TGTGCCAGCAGTTCTAGTGGGAGCTCTGGGGCCAACGTCCTGACTTTC. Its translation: CASSSSGSSGANVLTF.

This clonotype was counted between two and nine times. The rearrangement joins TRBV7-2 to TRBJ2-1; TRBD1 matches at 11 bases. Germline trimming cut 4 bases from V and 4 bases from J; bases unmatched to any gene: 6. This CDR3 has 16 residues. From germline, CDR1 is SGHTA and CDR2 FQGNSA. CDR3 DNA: TGTGCCAGCAGCTCGGCCGGGACAGGGGGATACAATGAGCAGTTCTTC. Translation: CASSSAGTGGYNEQFF.

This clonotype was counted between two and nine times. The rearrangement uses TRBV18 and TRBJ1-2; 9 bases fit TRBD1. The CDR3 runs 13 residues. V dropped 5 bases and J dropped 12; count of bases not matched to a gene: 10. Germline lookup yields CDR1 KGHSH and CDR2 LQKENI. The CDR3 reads CASSTDRGSVHTF. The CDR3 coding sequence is TGTGCCAGCTCAACGGACAGGGGTTCAGTTCACACCTTC.

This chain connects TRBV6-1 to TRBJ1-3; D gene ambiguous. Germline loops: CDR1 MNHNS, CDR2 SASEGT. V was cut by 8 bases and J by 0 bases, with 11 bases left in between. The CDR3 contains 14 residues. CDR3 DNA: TGTGCCAGCTGGGGAGCAAGCTCTGGAAACACCATATATTTT. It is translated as CASWGASSGNTIYF.

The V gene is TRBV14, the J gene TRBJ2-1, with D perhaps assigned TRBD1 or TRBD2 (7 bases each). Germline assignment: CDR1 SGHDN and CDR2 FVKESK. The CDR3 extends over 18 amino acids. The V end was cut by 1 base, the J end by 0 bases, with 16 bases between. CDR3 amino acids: CASSQVGGGGSSYNEQFF. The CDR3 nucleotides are TGTGCCAGCAGCCAAGTAGGAGGGGGCGGGAGCTCCTACAATGAGCAGTTCTTC.

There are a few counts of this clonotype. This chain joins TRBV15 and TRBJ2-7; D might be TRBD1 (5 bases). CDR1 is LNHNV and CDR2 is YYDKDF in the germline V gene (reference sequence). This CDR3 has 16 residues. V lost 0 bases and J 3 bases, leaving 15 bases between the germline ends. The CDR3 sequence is CATSRDIAQGNYEQYF. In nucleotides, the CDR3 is TGTGCCACCAGCAGAGATATTGCCCAGGGCAACTACGAGCAGTACTTC. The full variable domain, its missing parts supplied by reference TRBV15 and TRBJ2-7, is DAMVIQNPRYQVTQFGKPVTLSCSQTLNHNVMYWYQQKSSQAPKLLFHYYDKDFNNEADTPDNFQSRRPNTSFCFLDIRSPGLGDTAMYLCATSRDIAQGNYEQYFGPGTRLTVT.

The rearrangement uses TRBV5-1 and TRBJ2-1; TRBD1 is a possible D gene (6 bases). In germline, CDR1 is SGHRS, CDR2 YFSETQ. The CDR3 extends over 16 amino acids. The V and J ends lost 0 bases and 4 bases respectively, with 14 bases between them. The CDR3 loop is CASSLAPRGGYNEQFF. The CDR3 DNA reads TGCGCCAGCAGCTTGGCCCCCAGGGGCGGGTACAATGAGCAGTTCTTC.

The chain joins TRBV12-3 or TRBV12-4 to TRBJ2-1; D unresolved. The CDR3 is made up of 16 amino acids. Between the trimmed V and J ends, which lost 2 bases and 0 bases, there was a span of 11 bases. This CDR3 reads CASSLSSLSSYNEQFF. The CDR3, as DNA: TGTGCCAGCAGTTTATCCTCACTGAGCTCCTACAATGAGCAGTTCTTC.

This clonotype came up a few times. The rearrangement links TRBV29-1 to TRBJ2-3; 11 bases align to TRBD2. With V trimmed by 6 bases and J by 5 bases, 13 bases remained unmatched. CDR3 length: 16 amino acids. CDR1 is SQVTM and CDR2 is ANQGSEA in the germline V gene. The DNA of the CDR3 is TGCAGCGTAATCCCCCTTAGCGGGAGGGCCAGAGATACGCAGTATTTT. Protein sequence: CSVIPLSGRARDTQYF.

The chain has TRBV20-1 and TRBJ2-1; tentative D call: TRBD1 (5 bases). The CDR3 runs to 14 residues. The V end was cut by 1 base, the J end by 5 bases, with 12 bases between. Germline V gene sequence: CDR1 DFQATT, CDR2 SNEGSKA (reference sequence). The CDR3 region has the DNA TGCAGTGCTAGAGTCCAGGGCGTCAACAATGAGCAGTTCTTC. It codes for CSARVQGVNNEQFF.

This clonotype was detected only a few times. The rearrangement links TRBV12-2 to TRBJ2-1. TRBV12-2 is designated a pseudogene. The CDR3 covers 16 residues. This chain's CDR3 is CASRLRLAGIYNEQFF. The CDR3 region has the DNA TGTGCAAGTCGCTTGCGGCTAGCGGGAATCTACAATGAGCAGTTCTTC.

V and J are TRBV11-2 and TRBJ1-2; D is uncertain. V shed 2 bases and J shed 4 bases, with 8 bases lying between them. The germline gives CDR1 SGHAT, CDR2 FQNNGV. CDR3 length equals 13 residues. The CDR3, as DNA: TGTGCCAGCAGCTTAATCAGGAGCTATGGCTACACCTTC. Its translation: CASSLIRSYGYTF.

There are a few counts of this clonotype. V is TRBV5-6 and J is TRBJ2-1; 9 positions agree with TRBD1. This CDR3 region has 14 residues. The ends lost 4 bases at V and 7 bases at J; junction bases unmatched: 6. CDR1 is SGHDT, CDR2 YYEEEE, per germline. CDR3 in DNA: TGTGCCAGCAGCATTGGGACAGGGAGAAATGAGCAGTTCTTC. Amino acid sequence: CASSIGTGRNEQFF.

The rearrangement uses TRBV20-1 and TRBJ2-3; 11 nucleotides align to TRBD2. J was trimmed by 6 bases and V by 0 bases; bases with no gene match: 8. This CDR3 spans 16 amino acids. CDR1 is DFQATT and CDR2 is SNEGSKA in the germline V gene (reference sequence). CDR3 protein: CSARDAGTSGWDTQYF. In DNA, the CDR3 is TGCAGTGCTAGAGACGCCGGGACTAGCGGCTGGGATACGCAGTATTTT.